This is a list of T cell receptor beta chains from one sample in a study of CD8 T cells in ankylosing spondylitis. TCRdb re-called the 5' RACE reads through MiXCR, storing one row per CDR3 protein. This sample has some 400,000 distinct CDR3 sequences, with around 20% found just once. Sequenced sample: blood, either unsorted or a sorted T cell fraction (not recorded which). The receptor set was obtained from a male donor with ankylosing spondylitis. CDR3s include the opening cysteine and the closing phenylalanine or tryptophan. The D gene is left open where the match is weak. The size field is filled for only some rows; it gives once, few, many or a size class.

>NA|13|TRBJ2-7|NA|TRBV7-3
CASSLSNPSEQYF
TGTGCCAGCAGCTTAAGTAATCCAAGCGAGCAGTACTTC
>TRBD1|14|TRBJ2-1|many|TRBV29-1
CSVTAGPGQNEQFF
TGCAGCGTCACTGCCGGGCCGGGACAGAATGAGCAGTTCTTC
>NA|16|TRBJ2-3|few|TRBV9
CASSPFREIYTDTQYF
TGTGCCAGCAGCCCCTTCAGGGAGATATACACAGATACGCAGTATTTT
>TRBD1|13|TRBJ1-2|few|TRBV28
CASRTGTGFGYTF
TGTGCCAGCAGGACCGGGACAGGATTTGGCTACACCTTC
>NA|14|TRBJ2-7|many|TRBV29-1
CSVGAGVSSYEQYF
TGCAGCGTTGGGGCAGGGGTTTCGTCCTACGAGCAGTACTTC
>NA|13|TRBJ1-3|NA|TRBV29-1
CSAYRSSGNTIYF
TGCAGCGCGTACAGGAGCTCTGGAAACACCATATATTTT
>NA|14|TRBJ2-5|NA|TRBV25-1
CASSELATPETQYF
TGTGCCAGCAGTGAACTGGCGACCCCAGAGACCCAGTACTTC
>TRBD1|15|TRBJ2-1|few|TRBV20-1
CSAAATGAVNHEQFF
TGCAGTGCTGCTGCCACAGGGGCCGTAAACCATGAGCAGTTCTTC
>NA|13|TRBJ1-1|few|TRBV7-9
CASSLERIAEAFF
TGTGCCAGCAGCTTAGAAAGGATCGCTGAAGCTTTCTTT
>TRBD1|13|TRBJ2-1|few|TRBV10-3
CAISWTGEGEQFF
TGTGCCATCAGTTGGACAGGGGAGGGTGAGCAGTTCTTC
>TRBD1|13|TRBJ1-4|few|TRBV6-5
CASSFGQGEKLFF
TGTGCCAGCAGTTTTGGACAGGGAGAAAAACTGTTTTTT
>NA|14|TRBJ1-3|few|TRBV29-1
CSAGRSGSGNTIYF
TGCAGCGCTGGAAGATCAGGCTCTGGAAACACCATATATTTT
>TRBD1|15|TRBJ2-7|NA|TRBV19
CASSMTGMIPYEQYF
TGTGCCAGTAGTATGACAGGGATGATCCCCTACGAGCAGTACTTC
>NA|13|TRBJ1-2|NA|TRBV29-1
CSVDRRVGYGYTF
TGCAGCGTTGACCGCAGGGTTGGCTATGGCTACACCTTC
>NA|15|TRBJ1-5|few|TRBV20-1
CSARDQQGGNQPQHF
TGCAGTGCTAGAGATCAGCAAGGGGGCAATCAGCCCCAGCATTTT
>NA|14|TRBJ2-2|few|TRBV11-3
CASSRETPSGELFF
TGTGCCAGCAGCCGCGAAACCCCGAGCGGGGAGCTGTTTTTT
>NA|12|TRBJ2-3|NA|TRBV15
CATSRQLGTQYF
TGTGCCACCAGCAGGCAGCTCGGTACGCAGTATTTT
>TRBD2|15|TRBJ2-3|NA|TRBV7-9
CASSFMTGGGDTQYF
TGTGCCAGCAGCTTTATGACGGGAGGGGGAGATACGCAGTATTTT
>NA|20|TRBJ2-3|NA|TRBV27
CASSSGAHPYRDGGTDTQYF
TGTGCCAGCAGTTCGGGTGCGCACCCCTACCGGGACGGAGGCACAGATACGCAGTATTTT
>NA|15|TRBJ2-1|NA|TRBV4-2
CASSQEERVGGEQFF
TGTGCCAGCAGCCAAGAAGAGCGGGTTGGGGGTGAGCAGTTCTTC
>TRBD1|14|TRBJ2-7|NA|TRBV5-1
CASSPGGASYEQYF
TGCGCCAGCAGCCCAGGGGGCGCAAGCTACGAGCAGTACTTC
>NA|16|TRBJ2-5|few|TRBV29-1
CSVEGFRAGAQETQYF
TGCAGCGTTGAGGGGTTTCGGGCTGGGGCCCAAGAGACCCAGTACTTC
>TRBD2|16|TRBJ2-1|few|TRBV5-1
CASSLAVGSSYNEQFF
TGCGCCAGCTCTCTAGCGGTAGGAAGCTCCTACAATGAGCAGTTCTTC
>TRBD1|16|TRBJ1-3|few|TRBV9
CASSVEPGGTGNTIYF
TGTGCCAGCAGCGTAGAACCAGGGGGTACTGGAAACACCATATATTTT
>TRBD2|15|TRBJ2-5|NA|TRBV6-5
CASSHRGGSGETQYF
TGTGCCAGCAGTCACCGCGGGGGTAGCGGTGAGACCCAGTACTTC
>NA|13|TRBJ1-4|few|TRBV20-1
CSATRVNNEKLFF
TGCAGTGCTACCAGAGTAAATAATGAAAAACTGTTTTTT
>NA|13|TRBJ2-3|NA|TRBV29-1
CSVEVVGTDTQYF
TGCAGCGTTGAAGTCGTGGGTACAGATACGCAGTATTTT
>TRBD1|14|TRBJ1-2|NA|TRBV7-2
CASSGDRALGGYTF
TGTGCCAGCAGTGGGGACAGGGCCCTTGGTGGCTACACCTTC
>NA|16|TRBJ2-7|NA|TRBV7-2
CASSPHSRGSPHGQYF
TGTGCCAGCAGCCCCCATTCTCGAGGGTCCCCCCACGGGCAGTACTTC
>TRBD2|11|TRBJ2-7|NA|TRBV20-1
CSWGGDWEQYF
TGCAGTTGGGGAGGGGACTGGGAGCAGTACTTC
>NA|13|TRBJ2-5|NA|TRBV20-1
CSARDNPKETQYF
TGCAGTGCTAGAGATAACCCTAAAGAGACCCAGTACTTC
>TRBD2|16|TRBJ2-1|few|TRBV5-1
CASSLSGLAGMYEQFF
TGCGCCAGCAGCTTGTCCGGGCTAGCGGGAATGTATGAGCAGTTCTTC
>NA|17|TRBJ2-3|few|TRBV4-2
CASSHVTGMGFADTQYF
TGTGCCAGCAGCCACGTCACGGGGATGGGTTTTGCAGATACGCAGTATTTT